This T cell receptor (beta chain) stems from a study of blood T cell repertoires in COVID-19. Study-level information: The study drew acute and convalescent COVID-19 samples from the United States, Italy and Spain. PBMCs, B-cell-depleted T cells, or T cells were the source of the cDNA or gDNA that made up the material.

In the original processing: Using reference gene primer amplification, nucleated cell counts were estimated. The repertoire was sequenced with immunoSEQ multiplex PCR; TCRdb's copy has only in-frame clones and lacks some. V and J calls and clone size are those listed in that table; D and trimming were worked out from the DNA. Of about 210,000 clones listed, around 85% are singletons. Between the trimmed V and J ends, which lost 2 bases and 4 bases, there was a span of 13 bases. Germline loops: CDR1 KGHSH, CDR2 LQKENI. The CDR3 is made up of 15 amino acids. The clonotype originates from a man in his forties with acute or convalescent COVID-19. The sample consisted of peripheral blood. The V and J genes are TRBV18 and TRBJ2-3; a weak D match, TRBD2 (6 bases). CDR3 amino acids: CASSPAGPPADTQYF. The CDR3 DNA sequence: TGTGCCAGCTCACCAGCGGGGCCCCCCGCAGATACGCAGTATTTT.